This is a list of T cell receptor beta chains from one sample in a study of blood T cell repertoires in COVID-19. Sequencing used immunoSEQ multiplex PCR; TCRdb keeps in-frame clones, though not all of them. Counted here are under 550,000 clones, 70% to 90% occurring once; the ten biggest clones make up more than 0.7%. The material sequenced was peripheral blood. All receptors come from a man aged 18 to 29 with COVID-19, enrolled during active disease. CDR3s include the opening cysteine and the closing phenylalanine or tryptophan. D genes are given only for firm matches. Where a row states a size, it is once, few, many or the class of an expanded clone; other rows omit it.

v_call	clone_size	j_call	d_call	cdr3_aa
TRBV7-6	NA	TRBJ2-1	TRBD2	CASSLVVAGVGEEQFF
TRBV27	few	TRBJ1-1	NA	CASQSGTEAFF
TRBV6-4	NA	TRBJ2-1	TRBD2	CASRPMSGGTNNEQFF
TRBV3-1/TRBV3-2	NA	TRBJ2-5	NA	CASSPEIYRQETQYF
TRBV5-8	NA	TRBJ2-1	TRBD2	CASSLSTLAGVYNEQFF
TRBV10-3	NA	TRBJ2-1	TRBD1	CAISELGTANEQFF
TRBV6-6	NA	TRBJ2-3	TRBD1	CASSLDRGSTDTQYF
TRBV6-1	NA	TRBJ2-4	NA	CASSEGGRGAKNIQYF
TRBV7-9	NA	TRBJ1-4	NA	CASSLLQGLLFF
TRBV7-8	once	TRBJ2-7	NA	CASSLAQVSSYEQYF
TRBV30	NA	TRBJ2-5	TRBD1	CAWRWTGVVGETQYF
TRBV14	NA	TRBJ2-2	NA	CASSQGSRLHTGELFF
TRBV30	NA	TRBJ1-5	NA	CAWSVGSGRQPQHF
TRBV6-5	NA	TRBJ1-1	NA	CASRQHRNTEAFF
TRBV5-1	once	TRBJ1-3	NA	CASRAGSSGNTIYF
TRBV18	NA	TRBJ2-3	TRBD2	CASSPGTSGRIDTQYF
TRBV19	once	TRBJ2-5	TRBD1	CASSNTGGAETQYF
TRBV2	NA	TRBJ2-7	NA	CASNEFRDYEQYF
TRBV30	NA	TRBJ2-7	TRBD1	CAWSAQGVEQYF
TRBV6-5	NA	TRBJ2-1	NA	CASSQTVNEQFF
TRBV3-1/TRBV3-2	NA	TRBJ1-5	NA	CASSRGSNQPQHF
TRBV7-2	NA	TRBJ2-5	NA	CASSLDGFQETQYF
TRBV3-1/TRBV3-2	NA	TRBJ2-5	TRBD2	CASSQGTSGIGTQYF
TRBV7-2	NA	TRBJ1-2	NA	CASSSQGYGYTF
TRBV19	NA	TRBJ2-7	NA	CASTIKPDSVYEQYF
TRBV12-3/TRBV12-4	few	TRBJ1-1	NA	CASSFGNTEAFF